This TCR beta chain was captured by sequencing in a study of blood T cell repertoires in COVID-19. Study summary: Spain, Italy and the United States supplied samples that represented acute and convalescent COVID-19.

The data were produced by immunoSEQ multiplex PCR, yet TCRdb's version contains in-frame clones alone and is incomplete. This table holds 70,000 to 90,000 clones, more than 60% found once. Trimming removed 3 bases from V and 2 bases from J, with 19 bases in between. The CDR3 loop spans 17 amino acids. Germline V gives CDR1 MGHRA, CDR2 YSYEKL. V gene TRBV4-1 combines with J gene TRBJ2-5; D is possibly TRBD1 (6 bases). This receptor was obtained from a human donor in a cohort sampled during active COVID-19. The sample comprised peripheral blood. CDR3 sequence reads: CASSQFIDRWGQETQYF. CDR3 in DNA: TGCGCCAGCAGCCAGTTTATCGACAGGTGGGGACAAGAGACCCAGTACTTC.